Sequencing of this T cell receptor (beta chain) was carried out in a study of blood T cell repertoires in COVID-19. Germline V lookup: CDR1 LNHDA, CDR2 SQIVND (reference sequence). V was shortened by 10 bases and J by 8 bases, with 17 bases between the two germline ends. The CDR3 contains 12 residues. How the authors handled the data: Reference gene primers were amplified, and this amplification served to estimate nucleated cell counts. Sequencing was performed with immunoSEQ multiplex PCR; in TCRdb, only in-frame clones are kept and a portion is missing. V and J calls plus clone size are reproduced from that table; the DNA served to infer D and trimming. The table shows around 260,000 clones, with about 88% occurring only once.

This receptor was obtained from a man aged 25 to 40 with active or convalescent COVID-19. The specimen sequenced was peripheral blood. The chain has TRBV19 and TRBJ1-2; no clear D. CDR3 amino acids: CATGQRGIGYTF. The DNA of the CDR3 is TGTGCCACTGGGCAAAGAGGGATCGGCTACACCTTC. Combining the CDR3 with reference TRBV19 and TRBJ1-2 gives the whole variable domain DGGITQSPKYLFRKEGQNVTLSCEQNLNHDAMYWYRQDPGQGLRLIYYSQIVNDFQKGDIAEGYSVSREKKESFPLTVTSAQKNPTAFYLCATGQRGIGYTFGSGTRLTVV.